This T cell receptor (beta chain) was captured by sequencing in a study of blood T cell repertoires in COVID-19. Looking at the study overall: From T cells, B-cell-depleted T cells, or PBMCs came the material, which was cDNA or gDNA.

Clones were sequenced by immunoSEQ multiplex PCR, and TCRdb holds only the in-frame ones, with some missing. The table lists 45,000 to 70,000 clones, around 82% of them singletons, with more than 8% in the top ten. CDR3 size: 12 residues. The ends were cut back, 5 bases at V and 7 bases at J, with 11 bases in the middle. Input material: peripheral blood. This receptor was identified in a woman older than 75 with acute or convalescent COVID-19. This chain joins TRBV12-3 or TRBV12-4 and TRBJ1-2; D remains ambiguous. CDR3 sequence reads: CASSPPAGGYTF. CDR3 nucleotides: TGTGCCAGCAGTCCCCCGGCGGGTGGCTACACCTTC.